Included here is one T cell receptor beta chain sequence, with context. Its specificity is unknown. This sample stems from a study of OX40 agonist ivuxolimab in advanced cancers. Study findings and constraints: In CD8+ T cells, expanded clones were on average more numerous than in CD4+.

The data were produced by immunoSEQ multiplex PCR, yet TCRdb's version contains in-frame clones alone and is incomplete. Found here are about 20,000 clones, 86% of them singletons; the top ten hold roughly a sixth. The CDR3 runs 14 residues. Germline trimming cut 3 bases from V and 8 bases from J; bases unmatched to any gene: 7. Germline V gene sequence: CDR1 GTSNPN, CDR2 SVGIG (reference sequence). This specimen was CD4+ or CD8+ T cells sorted from blood, taken in a trial of the OX40 agonist ivuxolimab. The source is an adult with an advanced solid tumor such as melanoma, head and neck, liver or kidney cancer. The chain carries TRBV30 and TRBJ1-2; 12 bases agree with TRBD1. The CDR3 DNA sequence: TGTGCCTGGAGCGGGACAGGGGGCGCGGTCGGCTACACCTTC. Encoded protein: CAWSGTGGAVGYTF.